One sample yielded the 6 T cell receptor beta chains listed below, sequenced in a study of shared clonotypes between healthy human individuals. Repertoires were generated with immunoSEQ multiplex PCR, while TCRdb's copy carries only in-frame clones and drops some. The data show about 1.9 million clones, 80% to 95% seen once. Naive CD8 cells were CD45RO-negative, positively selected for CCR7, excluding terminally differentiated effector memory CD45RA+ cells. The sequenced sample was naive CD8+ T cells from PBMCs. The receptors derive from a man aged 18 to 29 in good health. Some clones in this sample may be carry-over from other donors' samples.

V is TRBV5-1 and J is TRBJ2-5, with TRBD2 identical over 12 bases. Per germline, CDR1 SGHRS and CDR2 YFSETQ. The CDR3 covers 18 residues. The ends lost 0 bases at V and 2 bases at J; junction bases unmatched: 8. The CDR3 DNA sequence: TGCGCCAGCAGCTTGGTCCCAACTAGCGGGAGGTCACAAGAGACCCAGTACTTC. This sequence encodes CASSLVPTSGRSQETQYF.

J is TRBJ2-3 and V is TRBV7-3; D remains unclear. The germline V gene has CDR1 SGHTA and CDR2 FQGTGA. This CDR3 has 12 amino acids. V was clipped by 2 bases and J by 2 bases, with 2 bases between them. This chain's CDR3 is CASSLSTDTQYF. Written as DNA, the CDR3 is TGTGCCAGCAGCTTATCCACAGATACGCAGTATTTT.

The chain recombines TRBV7-9 with TRBJ2-7; 7 bases are shared with TRBD1. Trimming removed 2 bases from V and 0 bases from J; junction bases left unmatched: 4. The length of the CDR3 is 15 residues. Germline CDR1 and CDR2: SEHNR and FQNEAQ (reference sequence). CDR3 DNA: TGTGCCAGCAGCTTACCACAGGGGCTCTCCTACGAGCAGTACTTC. This encodes CASSLPQGLSYEQYF.

J is TRBJ2-3 and V is TRBV27, with 10 bases fitting TRBD1. The CDR3 length is 16 residues. V shed 5 bases and J 5 bases; nucleotides not matched to a gene: 10. Germline CDR1 MNHEY, CDR2 SMNVEV (reference sequence). DNA for the CDR3: TGTGCCAGCAGTCCCTATCTGGGGACAGGGGAAGATACGCAGTATTTT. It codes for CASSPYLGTGEDTQYF.

The genes are TRBV28 and TRBJ1-1, with D possibly being TRBD1 (6 bases). Germline CDR1 is MDHEN and CDR2 is SYDVKM. CDR3 length equals 11 residues. The V end was cut by 8 bases, the J end by 4 bases, with 8 bases between. The CDR3: CASGQTTEAFF. The CDR3 bases are TGTGCCAGCGGACAGACCACTGAAGCTTTCTTT.

CDR3 DNA sequence: TGTGCCATCCGAGGACAGGGGCACACAGATACGCAGTATTTT. Protein: CAIRGQGHTDTQYF. The chain couples TRBV10-3 to TRBJ2-3, with 9 bases fitting TRBD1. The CDR3 spans 14 residues. The ends lost 8 bases at V and 2 bases at J; junction bases unmatched: 5. Germline assignment: CDR1 ENHRY and CDR2 SYGVKD.